These T cell receptor beta chains were read from a single sample in a study of HIV-infected patients and healthy controls. TCRdb re-derived calls from the 5' RACE reads in MiXCR, one entry per CDR3 protein. Here the sample spans several thousand distinct CDR3 sequences, more than 9% being singletons. The sequencing used blood, collected during antiretroviral therapy. These receptors originate from an adult with HIV infection. Each CDR3 is given with its conserved first and last residue. The D gene is left open where the match is weak. Clone size is given for some rows only: seen once, a few or many times, or a class if the clone is expanded.

J | size | V | D | CDR3 | DNA
TRBJ2-1 | many | TRBV2 | TRBD1 | CASSVDRGNEQFF | TGTGCCAGCAGTGTGGACAGGGGCAATGAGCAGTTCTTC
TRBJ1-1 | medium-sized | TRBV9 | . | CASSAVSLGVNTEAFF | TGTGCCAGCAGCGCAGTTTCCCTAGGGGTGAACACTGAAGCTTTCTTT
TRBJ2-3 | medium-sized | TRBV12-3/TRBV12-4 | . | CASSLSGRSSQYF | TGTGCCAGCAGTCTCTCCGGCCGGAGTTCGCAGTATTTT
TRBJ2-3 | . | TRBV10-3 | TRBD2 | CAISEGLARDTQYF | TGTGCCATCAGTGAGGGACTAGCGAGAGATACGCAGTATTTT
TRBJ1-1 | medium-sized | TRBV9 | . | CASSVGGPGGTEAFF | TGTGCCAGCAGCGTAGGCGGGCCCGGGGGCACTGAAGCTTTCTTT
TRBJ2-2 | . | TRBV6-1 | TRBD2 | CASSVAGASGELFF | TGTGCCAGCAGTGTAGCGGGGGCCTCCGGGGAGCTGTTTTTT
TRBJ2-3 | many | TRBV24-1 | . | CATSVRDTQYF | TGTGCCACCAGTGTTCGAGATACGCAGTATTTT
TRBJ2-1 | medium-sized | TRBV28 | . | CASTGQGYNEQFF | TGTGCCAGCACCGGTCAGGGGTACAATGAGCAGTTCTTC
TRBJ2-7 | many | TRBV13 | TRBD2 | CASSLSRSGASYEQYF | TGTGCCAGCAGCCTGTCCCGCAGCGGGGCCTCCTACGAGCAGTACTTC
TRBJ1-3 | few | TRBV28 | . | CASSPRRDGNTIYF | TGTGCCAGCAGCCCCCGCAGGGACGGAAACACCATATATTTT
TRBJ1-4 | few | TRBV18 | TRBD1 | CASSDREATNEKLFF | TGTGCCAGCTCTGACAGGGAAGCAACTAATGAAAAACTGTTTTTT
TRBJ2-3 | many | TRBV9 | . | CASSPGTTRTDTQYF | TGTGCCAGCAGCCCCGGCACAACCCGCACAGATACGCAGTATTTT
TRBJ1-1 | . | TRBV20-1 | . | CSVKRYGGWNTEAFF | TGCAGTGTTAAACGTTACGGGGGATGGAACACTGAAGCTTTCTTT
TRBJ1-1 | many | TRBV7-9 | . | CASSLVGGMNTEAFF | TGTGCCAGCAGCTTAGTGGGGGGAATGAACACTGAAGCTTTCTTT
TRBJ2-3 | . | TRBV29-1 | . | CSVGGVRTDTQYF | TGCAGCGTTGGGGGAGTCAGGACAGATACGCAGTATTTT
TRBJ2-5 | many | TRBV3-1 | . | CASSPSVGGGGVETQYF | TGTGCCAGCAGCCCAAGCGTTGGGGGGGGGGGCGTGGAGACCCAGTACTTC
TRBJ2-5 | medium-sized | TRBV9 | . | CASSVDVWETQYF | TGTGCCAGCAGCGTCGACGTCTGGGAGACCCAGTACTTC
TRBJ2-3 | . | TRBV18 | TRBD1 | CASKTGGGTDTQYF | TGTGCCAGTAAGACAGGGGGCGGCACAGATACGCAGTATTTT
TRBJ1-5 | few | TRBV6-5 | . | CASSYSTQGDPPQHF | TGTGCCAGCAGTTACTCGACCCAGGGAGATCCTCCCCAGCATTTT
TRBJ2-4 | . | TRBV20-1 | . | CSAGPGLGIQYF | TGCAGTGCTGGGCCGGGTTTAGGCATTCAGTACTTC
TRBJ2-3 | few | TRBV3-1 | TRBD2 | CASSQPRGGLFADTQYF | TGTGCCAGCAGCCAACCCCGGGGGGGCCTTTTTGCAGATACGCAGTATTTT
TRBJ2-3 | few | TRBV20-1 | TRBD2 | CSAEERGGLSDTQYF | TGCAGTGCTGAGGAGCGGGGGGGCCTCTCAGATACGCAGTATTTT
TRBJ2-6 | . | TRBV10-3 | . | CAIKGLGANVLTF | TGTGCCATCAAAGGGTTAGGGGCCAACGTCCTGACTTTC
TRBJ2-1 | many | TRBV6-1 | . | CASSEAVTHGIIYNEQFF | TGTGCCAGCAGTGAAGCGGTGACACACGGGATTATTTACAATGAGCAGTTCTTC
TRBJ1-4 | many | TRBV19 | . | CASRWKGSVYFSSTNEKLFF | TGTGCCAGTAGATGGAAGGGTTCGGTCTATTTTTCGTCAACTAATGAAAAACTGTTTTTT
TRBJ2-3 | . | TRBV28 | TRBD2 | CASSFRGGFTDTQYF | TGTGCCAGCAGTTTTCGGGGGGGATTTACAGATACGCAGTATTTT